The rows below give T cell receptor beta chains drawn from one sample of a study of blood T cells in healthy people across ages. TCRdb reanalysed the 5' RACE reads using MiXCR and keeps one entry per CDR3 protein. This sample has 380,000 or so distinct CDR3 sequences, with 45% to 60% found just once. The source material was blood. The receptors here all came from a man in his fifties or sixties in good health. The CDR3 runs from the conserved cysteine through the conserved F or W. A D gene is named only where the DNA matches it firmly. Only some rows state a clone size, as once, few, many or a class for expanded clones.

v_gene	j_gene	d_gene	abundance	CDR3nt	CDR3aa
TRBV12-3/TRBV12-4	TRBJ2-1	TRBD2	-	TGTGCCAGCAGTACAAAAACCGGGACTAGCAATGAGCAGTTCTTC	CASSTKTGTSNEQFF
TRBV29-1	TRBJ2-5	TRBD2	-	TGCAGCGTCCCGGGACTAGTCCTTCAGGAGACCCAGTACTTC	CSVPGLVLQETQYF
TRBV3-1	TRBJ2-5	TRBD2	-	TGTGCCAGCAGCCAAGATAAACTAGCGGGGGTGTACGAGACCCAGTACTTC	CASSQDKLAGVYETQYF
TRBV7-2	TRBJ2-7	TRBD2	-	TGTGCCAGCAGCCTACGGGTTAGCGGGAGAGCCGGCGAGCAGTACTTC	CASSLRVSGRAGEQYF
TRBV11-3	TRBJ2-1	-	-	TGTGCCAGCAGCTTAGGCCCACAGGTTTTTGGACCTAACAATGAGCAGTTCTTC	CASSLGPQVFGPNNEQFF
TRBV7-9	TRBJ2-5	-	-	TGTGCCAGCAGCTTCGGGGGAGTCTCGGGAGAGACCCAGTACTTC	CASSFGGVSGETQYF
TRBV7-2	TRBJ1-2	-	-	TGTGCCAGCAGCCCGGGTCCCCATGAGGGCTACACCTTC	CASSPGPHEGYTF
TRBV24-1	TRBJ2-1	-	many	TGTGCCACCAGTGACTCTACTAGGAGCTCCTACAATGAGCAGTTCTTC	CATSDSTRSSYNEQFF
TRBV7-9	TRBJ2-7	TRBD1	-	TGTGCCAGCAGCAGGACAGGGCCCAACTACGAGCAGTACTTC	CASSRTGPNYEQYF
TRBV27	TRBJ2-7	-	-	TGTGCCAGCAGTACGCGACGAGCGGGTATTAACGAGCAGTACTTC	CASSTRRAGINEQYF
TRBV5-4	TRBJ2-4	-	once	TGTGCCAGCAGCAAGTCGGACAGTGGAAACATTCAGTACTTC	CASSKSDSGNIQYF
TRBV21-1	TRBJ2-7	-	many	TGTGCCAGCACCGAGCGAAGGGGGACTGCGAGCTCCTACGAGCAGTACTTC	CASTERRGTASSYEQYF
TRBV6-5	TRBJ2-1	TRBD1	-	TGTGCCAGCAGGGAGACAGGGACTGAGCAGTTCTTC	CASRETGTEQFF
TRBV6-2/TRBV6-3	TRBJ1-5	-	many	TGTGCCAGCAGTCAGGTTGGACTCGGCAATCAGCCCCAGCATTTT	CASSQVGLGNQPQHF
TRBV30	TRBJ1-2	-	-	TGTGCCTGGAGTGTACTGATAGGGGCAGGCTACACCTTC	CAWSVLIGAGYTF
TRBV7-2	TRBJ1-1	TRBD1	few	TGTGCCAGCAGCCCGACGAGGGGGCGGGAGGCTGAAGCTTTCTTT	CASSPTRGREAEAFF
TRBV10-3	TRBJ2-7	-	many	TGTGCCATCAGTGGGACAGACTACGAGCAGTACTTC	CAISGTDYEQYF
TRBV12-3/TRBV12-4	TRBJ2-4	-	-	TGTGCCAGCAATTACGACAGTTACAAAAACATTCAGTACTTC	CASNYDSYKNIQYF
TRBV24-1	TRBJ2-6	-	-	TGTGCCACCAGTGATAGGGCTGCTGGGGCCAACGTCCTGACTTTC	CATSDRAAGANVLTF
TRBV4-3	TRBJ2-1	-	-	TGCGCCAGCAGCCAGGGGGGGCGTAGTGAGCAGTTCTTC	CASSQGGRSEQFF
TRBV30	TRBJ1-2	TRBD1	-	TGTGCCTGGAGTGTTGGGACAGGGGGATCTGGCTACACCTTC	CAWSVGTGGSGYTF
TRBV27	TRBJ2-1	TRBD1	-	TGTGCCAGCCTTAAAGGCGGGACAGGCCACAATGAGCAGTTCTTC	CASLKGGTGHNEQFF
TRBV30	TRBJ1-1	-	-	TGTGCCGCGAGGAGAGGGCTGTGGACTGAAGCTTTCTTT	CAARRGLWTEAFF
TRBV7-9	TRBJ1-1	-	-	TGTGCCAGCAGCTTTGGGTGCAGTCTTGGTGACACTGAAGCTTTCTTT	CASSFGCSLGDTEAFF
TRBV13	TRBJ2-5	TRBD1	few	TGTGCCAGCAGCTTTGACGGGACAGGGGAAGAGACCCAGTACTTC	CASSFDGTGEETQYF
TRBV5-6	TRBJ2-5	TRBD1	-	TGTGCCAGCAGCTTGGCGGCGGTTGGGCGACAGACCCAGGGGGAGTACTTC	CASSLAAVGRQTQGEYF
TRBV18	TRBJ2-1	TRBD1	-	TGTGCCAGCTCACGCTCCACAGGGGGCAATGAGCAGTTCTTC	CASSRSTGGNEQFF
TRBV11-2	TRBJ2-5	-	-	TGTGCCAGCAGCTTAGACTTCCAAGGGACCCAGTACTTC	CASSLDFQGTQYF
TRBV5-5	TRBJ1-2	-	-	TGTGCCAGCAGCCCGGGGGCAGGGAACTATGGCTACACCTTC	CASSPGAGNYGYTF
TRBV20-1	TRBJ2-7	-	-	TGCAGTGCCCCAGCGATTCACGGCTCCGAGCAGTACTTC	CSAPAIHGSEQYF
TRBV14	TRBJ2-7	-	many	TGTGCCAGCAGCCACCTTCGGCGGATCTCCTACAATGAGCAGTACTTC	CASSHLRRISYNEQYF